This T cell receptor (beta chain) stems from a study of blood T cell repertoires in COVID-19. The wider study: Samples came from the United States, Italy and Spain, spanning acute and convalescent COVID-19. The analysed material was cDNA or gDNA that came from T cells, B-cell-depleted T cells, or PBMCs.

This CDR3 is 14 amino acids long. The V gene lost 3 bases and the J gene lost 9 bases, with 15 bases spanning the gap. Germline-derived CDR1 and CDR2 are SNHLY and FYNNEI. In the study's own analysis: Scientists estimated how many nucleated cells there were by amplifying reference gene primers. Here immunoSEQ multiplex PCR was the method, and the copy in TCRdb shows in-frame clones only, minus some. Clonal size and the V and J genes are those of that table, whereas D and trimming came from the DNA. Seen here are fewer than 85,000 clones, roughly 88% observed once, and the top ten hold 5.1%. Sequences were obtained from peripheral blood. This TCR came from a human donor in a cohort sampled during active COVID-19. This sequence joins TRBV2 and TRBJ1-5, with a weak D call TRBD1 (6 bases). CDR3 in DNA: TGTGCCAGCAGTGAGGACAGCGATGCTCGGCCCCAGCATTTT. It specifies CASSEDSDARPQHF.